Presented here are 29 T cell receptor beta chains from one specimen sequenced in a study of beta chain features in type 1 diabetes. Every bit of the isolated RNA underwent reverse transcription, so sequencing read expressed TCRB transcripts. The method was immunoSEQ multiplex PCR; TCRdb's version includes in-frame clones alone and lacks a portion of them. The table lists 500,000 to 700,000 clones, around 15% of them singletons. Sample: naive CD4+ T cells from blood. The receptor source for this set is a man younger than 35 in good health.

In its sample, this clone was seen a few times. V and J are TRBV7-2 and TRBJ1-5; D might be TRBD1 (5 bases). The CDR3 has 13 amino acids. The germline gives CDR1 SGHTA, CDR2 FQGNSA. Trimming removed 5 bases from V and 10 bases from J, with 15 bases in between. CDR3 amino acids: CASSLGEGLPQHF. Written as DNA, the CDR3 is TGTGCCAGCAGCCTGGGGGAGGGTTTACCCCAGCATTTT. The full variable domain, in which reference TRBV7-2 and TRBJ1-5 provide the parts outside the CDR3, is GAGVSQSPSNKVTEKGKDVELRCDPISGHTALYWYRQSLGQGLEFLIYFQGNSAPDKSGLPSDRFSAERTGGSVSTLTIQRTQQEDSAVYLCASSLGEGLPQHFGDGTRLSIL.

As DNA, the CDR3 is TGTGCCAGCAGTTTGGAACCGCCTAGCGGTTACTCTGGGGCCAACGTCCTGACTTTC. Its protein is CASSLEPPSGYSGANVLTF. This rearrangement joins TRBV27 to TRBJ2-6, with TRBD2 identical over 7 bases. The CDR3 is 19 amino acids. The germline V gene encodes CDR1 MNHEY and CDR2 SMNVEV (reference sequence). V lost 3 bases to trimming and J lost 0 bases; unmatched junction nucleotides: 11.

This clone came up a few times. J is TRBJ2-7 and V is TRBV4-2, with 11 bases fitting TRBD1. Germline CDR1 is LGHNA and CDR2 is YNFKEQ. The V gene end was trimmed by 4 bases and the J gene end by 7 bases; junction bases not matched to a gene: 6. This CDR3 has 14 amino acids. In nucleotides, the CDR3 is TGTGCCAGCAGCCGGGGACAGGGGGTGGGAGAGCAGTACTTC. It is translated as CASSRGQGVGEQYF.

This clone came up a few times. This chain connects TRBV9 to TRBJ2-7; possible D gene TRBD2, 5 bases. Germline assignment: CDR1 SGDLS and CDR2 YYNGEE. This CDR3 is 14 amino acids long. Trimming pared 4 bases from V and 2 bases from J, leaving 13 bases between. For the CDR3, the DNA is TGTGCCAGCAGCACCCAACTAGAAACCTACGAGCAGTACTTC. Amino acid sequence: CASSTQLETYEQYF.

Ten or more counts support this clone. This sequence joins TRBV10-3 and TRBJ1-2, with no clear D. CDR3 size: 13 residues. Germline V gene lookup returns CDR1 ENHRY and CDR2 SYGVKD. V shed 4 bases and J shed 0 bases, with 6 bases lying between them. CDR3 in amino acids: CAISVKANYGYTF. The CDR3 DNA is TGTGCCATCAGTGTTAAAGCTAACTATGGCTACACCTTC.

The V call is TRBV5-1, the J call TRBJ2-2; 8 nucleotides agree with TRBD2. The CDR3 extends over 15 amino acids. The V gene end was trimmed by 1 base and the J gene end by 7 bases; junction bases not matched to a gene: 6. The germline V gene encodes CDR1 SGHRS and CDR2 YFSETQ. CDR3 sequence: CASSLTSGSSGELFF. The CDR3 DNA reads TGCGCCAGCAGCTTGACCAGCGGGAGCAGCGGGGAGCTGTTTTTT.

This clone appeared a few times. The chain couples TRBV2 to TRBJ1-2; no definite D call. Trimming removed 7 bases from V and 4 bases from J, with 13 bases in between. Germline CDR1 reads SNHLY; CDR2 reads FYNNEI. The CDR3 is made up of 13 amino acids. CDR3 coding DNA: TGTGCCAGCACCGAACGGACCCTCTATGGCTACACCTTC. This translates into CASTERTLYGYTF.

The V gene is TRBV22-1, the J gene TRBJ2-6; TRBD1, as called in the table, went unchecked against the DNA. TRBV22-1 counts as a pseudogene. The CDR3 consists of 16 residues. The CDR3 bases are TGTCCTGGGAGCGCCGACACCCCATCTGGGGCCAACGTCCTGACTTTC. Its translation is CPGSADTPSGANVLTF.

This clone was found a few times. The V and J genes are TRBV11-2 and TRBJ2-5; 9 bases agree with TRBD1. Germline V gene sequence: CDR1 SGHAT, CDR2 FQNNGV. With 5 bases clipped from V and 2 bases from J, the junction kept 12 bases outside the gene matches. The CDR3 is made up of 17 amino acids. Here the CDR3 DNA reads TGTGCCAGCAGCCGGGGACAGGGTGGGATTATTCAAGAGACCCAGTACTTC. As protein: CASSRGQGGIIQETQYF.

In this sample, this clone turned up a few times. This chain connects TRBV18 to TRBJ1-6; D gene ambiguous. V dropped 3 bases and J dropped 8 bases, with 17 bases sitting between them. The germline CDR1 and CDR2 sequences are KGHSH and LQKENI. The CDR3 extends over 16 amino acids. CDR3 in amino acids: CASSPLATSEDSPLHF. CDR3 in DNA: TGTGCCAGCTCACCTTTGGCAACCTCCGAGGATTCACCCCTCCACTTT.

The chain is built from TRBV7-2 and TRBJ1-5; tentatively, D is TRBD1 (5 bases). This CDR3 contains 14 residues. Germline CDR1 is SGHTA and CDR2 is FQGNSA. V was pared by 5 bases and J by 4 bases, with 12 bases between. For the CDR3, the DNA is TGTGCCAGCAGCCGCCCGACAGAGAATCAGCCCCAGCATTTT. This sequence encodes CASSRPTENQPQHF.

The chain combines TRBV19 with TRBJ1-4; tentative D call: TRBD1 (5 bases). Germline CDR1 is LNHDA and CDR2 is SQIVND (reference sequence). The V end was cut by 9 bases, the J end by 10 bases, with 24 bases between. The CDR3 totals 15 residues. In DNA form, the CDR3 reads TGTGCCAGCAGCCACCCGGGACTTAATCTCGGAAAACTGTTTTTT. Protein sequence: CASSHPGLNLGKLFF.

The rearrangement joins TRBV5-4 to TRBJ2-2; 9 nucleotides line up with TRBD1. The CDR3 loop spans 16 amino acids. Germline trimming cut 0 bases from V and 4 bases from J; bases unmatched to any gene: 4. Germline assignment: CDR1 SGHNT and CDR2 YYREEE (reference sequence). The CDR3 loop reads CASSLGGQGRTGELFF. DNA of the CDR3: TGTGCCAGCAGCTTGGGGGGACAGGGACGCACCGGGGAGCTGTTTTTT.

This clone showed up just a few times. V usage is TRBV6-1 and J usage is TRBJ2-7; D unclear. The germline V and J ends were trimmed by 4 bases and 2 bases, with 9 bases remaining between them. The CDR3 runs 13 residues. Germline V gene sequence: CDR1 MNHNS, CDR2 SASEGT. The CDR3 spells CASSGRLAYEQYF. CDR3 in DNA: TGTGCCAGCAGTGGGCGACTTGCCTACGAGCAGTACTTC.

The chain joins TRBV29-1 to TRBJ2-3; 7 bases are shared with TRBD1. The CDR3 consists of 14 residues. The V and J ends lost 7 bases and 4 bases, in that order; junction bases with no gene match: 11. CDR1 is SQVTM, CDR2 ANQGSEA, per germline. The CDR3 DNA sequence: TGCAGCGCCGCAAGGGGGACAGCAGCAGATACGCAGTATTTT. Translation: CSAARGTAADTQYF.

This clone was seen a handful of times. The chain combines TRBV29-1 with TRBJ1-3, with unresolved D. Per the germline V gene, CDR1 is SQVTM and CDR2 is ANQGSEA. Trimming removed 6 bases at V and 5 bases at J, with 17 bases between. The CDR3 extends over 14 amino acids. The CDR3: CSVGVAVERNTIYF. In nucleotides, the CDR3 is TGCAGCGTCGGGGTGGCGGTAGAACGAAACACCATATATTTT.

This clone turned up a few times. The chain is built from TRBV25-1 and TRBJ1-1; D may be TRBD1 (6 bases). The CDR3 consists of 16 residues. V was pared by 7 bases and J by 1 base, with 19 bases between. Germline V gene sequence: CDR1 MGHDK, CDR2 SYGVNS. The DNA of the CDR3 is TGTGCCAGCAACTCCCCTGGACAGACAGGGAACACTGAAGCTTTCTTT. It specifies CASNSPGQTGNTEAFF.

This clone was seen a few times. The gene calls are TRBV10-3 and TRBJ2-4; TRBD2 is a possible D gene (5 bases). V dropped 11 bases and J dropped 4 bases, with 15 bases sitting between them. The CDR3 is made up of 13 amino acids. Germline assignment: CDR1 ENHRY and CDR2 SYGVKD. The CDR3 loop reads CAVGLALKNIQYF. The CDR3 nucleotides read TGTGCCGTAGGGTTAGCGCTAAAAAACATTCAGTACTTC.

As for this clone: The identical CDR3 is also encoded by other nucleotide sequences in the sample. The chain has TRBV6-5 and TRBJ2-2; 7 nucleotides agree with TRBD1. The junction had 6 bases not matched to a gene; V was cut back by 6 bases and J by 5 bases. This CDR3 is 14 amino acids long. Germline-derived CDR1 and CDR2 are MNHEY and SVGAGI. This CDR3 is CASSRQGSTGELFF. The CDR3 coding sequence is TGTGCCAGCAGCCGACAGGGAAGTACCGGGGAGCTGTTTTTT.

This clone was seen more than once but under ten times. V usage is TRBV2 and J usage is TRBJ2-6, with unresolved D. The germline V gene encodes CDR1 SNHLY and CDR2 FYNNEI. CDR3 size: 12 residues. The V end was cut by 5 bases, the J end by 11 bases, with 10 bases between. CDR3 in amino acids: CASSPQVDVLTF. CDR3 nucleotides: TGTGCCAGCAGTCCCCAGGTGGACGTCCTGACTTTC.

The chain couples TRBV7-9 to TRBJ2-7; D is ambiguous. V was clipped by 3 bases and J by 3 bases, with 9 bases between them. CDR3 size: 13 residues. Germline loops: CDR1 SEHNR, CDR2 FQNEAQ (reference sequence). CDR3 sequence (DNA): TGTGCCAGCAGCTTTACCGCGTACTACGAGCAGTACTTC. This codes for CASSFTAYYEQYF. Full variable domain (remainder filled in from reference TRBV7-9 and TRBJ2-7): DTGVSQNPRHKITKRGQNVTFRCDPISEHNRLYWYRQTLGQGPEFLTYFQNEAQLEKSRLLSDRFSAERPKGSFSTLEIQRTEQGDSAMYLCASSFTAYYEQYFGPGTRLTVT.

The J gene is TRBJ1-1, the V gene TRBV11-3; D is undetermined. V was pared by 0 bases and J by 5 bases, with 7 bases between. The germline V gene has CDR1 SGHNT and CDR2 YENEEA. CDR3 length equals 13 residues. CDR3 sequence: CASSLDLMTEAFF. In DNA, the CDR3 is TGTGCCAGCAGCTTAGATCTTATGACTGAAGCTTTCTTT.

V gene TRBV9 combines with J gene TRBJ2-1; 7 bases fit TRBD2. Germline-derived CDR1 and CDR2 are SGDLS and YYNGEE. The CDR3 contains 14 residues. With V trimmed by 0 bases and J by 7 bases, 4 bases remained unmatched. The CDR3 DNA reads as TGTGCCAGCAGCGTAGACGGGGGGTCGAATGAGCAGTTCTTC. Protein sequence: CASSVDGGSNEQFF.

This clone turned up a few times. The rearrangement uses TRBV29-1 and TRBJ2-5; TRBD2 matches 14 bases. This CDR3 is built from 19 residues. V dropped 4 bases and J dropped 0; count of bases not matched to a gene: 13. CDR1 SQVTM and CDR2 ANQGSEA come from the germline V gene. This chain's CDR3 is CSVGGSTSGRARYQETQYF. The CDR3 DNA follows: TGCAGCGTTGGGGGGTCGACTAGCGGGAGGGCCCGGTACCAAGAGACCCAGTACTTC.

This clone was counted ten times or more. V usage is TRBV18 and J usage is TRBJ2-7; 7 positions match TRBD1. Germline values: CDR1 KGHSH, CDR2 LQKENI. Trimming took 2 bases from V and 5 from J; bases not matched to a gene: 6. The CDR3 is 14 amino acids. This chain's CDR3 is CASSPGQVHDEQYF. The CDR3 bases are TGTGCCAGCTCACCAGGACAGGTCCATGACGAGCAGTACTTC.

The rearrangement links TRBV7-9 to TRBJ2-5; D gene uncertain. Trimming took off 6 bases at V and 2 bases at J, with 16 bases between the two ends. Germline V lookup: CDR1 SEHNR, CDR2 FQNEAQ (reference sequence). The CDR3 is 15 residues long. The CDR3 region has the DNA TGTGCCAGCAGTCTCAATTACGGCCAGCAAGAGACCCAGTACTTC. Residues: CASSLNYGQQETQYF. The entire variable domain, with the rest obtained from reference TRBV7-9 and TRBJ2-5, is as follows: DTGVSQNPRHKITKRGQNVTFRCDPISEHNRLYWYRQTLGQGPEFLTYFQNEAQLEKSRLLSDRFSAERPKGSFSTLEIQRTEQGDSAMYLCASSLNYGQQETQYFGPGTRLLVL.

The chain uses TRBV7-3 and TRBJ2-1, with 7 bases aligning to TRBD1. The CDR3 runs 15 residues. Per germline, CDR1 SGHTA and CDR2 FQGTGA. Unmatched junction bases numbered 12, after V lost 6 bases and J lost 7 bases. As DNA, the CDR3 is TGTGCCAGCAGGTTGGGACAGAGCATGGGAAATGAGCAGTTCTTC. Translating gives CASRLGQSMGNEQFF.

CDR3 DNA sequence: TGTGCCAGCAGCTCGACTAGCGGGAGGGGTGCCTACAATGAGCAGTTCTTC. It translates to CASSSTSGRGAYNEQFF. The rearrangement links TRBV7-2 to TRBJ2-1; 14 positions agree with TRBD2. V shed 4 bases and J 2 bases; nucleotides not matched to a gene: 4. The CDR3 loop spans 17 amino acids. The germline V gene has CDR1 SGHTA and CDR2 FQGNSA.

The chain employs TRBV10-3 and TRBJ2-5, with 7 nucleotides matching TRBD1. The CDR3 covers 13 residues. Germline V gives CDR1 ENHRY, CDR2 SYGVKD. V was pared by 5 bases and J by 5 bases, with 5 bases of the junction left unmatched. The CDR3 here is CAISFDRVETQYF. The CDR3 coding sequence is TGTGCCATCAGTTTCGACAGGGTGGAGACCCAGTACTTC.